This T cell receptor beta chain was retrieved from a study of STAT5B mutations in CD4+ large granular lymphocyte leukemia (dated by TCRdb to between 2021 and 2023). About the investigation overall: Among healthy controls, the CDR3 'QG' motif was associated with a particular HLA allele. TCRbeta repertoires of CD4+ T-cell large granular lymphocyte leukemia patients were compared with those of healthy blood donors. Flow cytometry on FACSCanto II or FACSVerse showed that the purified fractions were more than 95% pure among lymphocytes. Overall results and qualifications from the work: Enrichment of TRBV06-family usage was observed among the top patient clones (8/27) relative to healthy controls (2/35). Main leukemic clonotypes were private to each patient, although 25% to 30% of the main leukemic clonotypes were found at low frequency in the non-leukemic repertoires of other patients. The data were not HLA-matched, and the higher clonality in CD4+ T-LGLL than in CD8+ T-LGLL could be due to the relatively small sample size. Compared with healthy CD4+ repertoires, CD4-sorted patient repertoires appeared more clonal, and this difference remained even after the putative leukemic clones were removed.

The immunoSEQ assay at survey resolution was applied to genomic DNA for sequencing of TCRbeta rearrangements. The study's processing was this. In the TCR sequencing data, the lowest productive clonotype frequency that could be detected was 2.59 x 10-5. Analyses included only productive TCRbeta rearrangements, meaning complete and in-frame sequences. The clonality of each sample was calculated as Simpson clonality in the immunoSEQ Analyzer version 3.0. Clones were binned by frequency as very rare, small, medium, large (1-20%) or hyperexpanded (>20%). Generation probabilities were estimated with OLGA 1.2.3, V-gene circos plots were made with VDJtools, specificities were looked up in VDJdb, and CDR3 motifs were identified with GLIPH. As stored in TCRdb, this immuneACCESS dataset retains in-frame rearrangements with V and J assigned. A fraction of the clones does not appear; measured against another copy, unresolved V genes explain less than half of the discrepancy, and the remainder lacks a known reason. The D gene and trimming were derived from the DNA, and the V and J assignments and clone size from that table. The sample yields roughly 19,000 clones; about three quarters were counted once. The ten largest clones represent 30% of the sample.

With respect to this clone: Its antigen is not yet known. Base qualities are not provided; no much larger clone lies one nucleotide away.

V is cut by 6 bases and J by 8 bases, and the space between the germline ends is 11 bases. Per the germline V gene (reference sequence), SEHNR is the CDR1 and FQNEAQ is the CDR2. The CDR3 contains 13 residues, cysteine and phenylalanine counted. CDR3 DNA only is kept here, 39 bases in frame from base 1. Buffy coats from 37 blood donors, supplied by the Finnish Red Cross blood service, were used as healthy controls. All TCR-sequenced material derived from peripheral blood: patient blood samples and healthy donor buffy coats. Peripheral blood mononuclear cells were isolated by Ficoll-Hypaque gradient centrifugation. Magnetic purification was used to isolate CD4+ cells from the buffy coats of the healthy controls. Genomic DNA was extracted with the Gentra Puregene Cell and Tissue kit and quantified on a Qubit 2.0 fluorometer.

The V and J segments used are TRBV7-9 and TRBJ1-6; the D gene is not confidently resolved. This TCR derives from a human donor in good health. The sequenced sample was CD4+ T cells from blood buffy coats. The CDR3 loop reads CASRQNADSPLHF. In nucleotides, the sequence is TGTGCCAGCAGACAAAACGCCGATTCACCCCTCCACTTT.